These T cell receptor beta chains were read from a single sample in a study of technical replicates of blood from several donors. Assay used: immunoSEQ multiplex PCR; TCRdb lists only in-frame clones, some missing. Of tens of thousands of clones in the sample, just under 97% were seen once. Sequencing used T cells isolated from PBMCs. The receptors shown here come from a human donor in good health. The CDR3 runs from the conserved cysteine through the conserved F or W. A D gene is named only where the DNA matches it firmly. Not all rows give a size; the values are once, few, many and, for expanded clones, a class.

v_gene,d_gene,j_gene,abundance,CDR3nt,CDR3aa
TRBV29-1,TRBD1,TRBJ1-2,-,TGCAGCGTCCCAAGGACAGGGGTAGGCTATGGCTACACCTTC,CSVPRTGVGYGYTF
TRBV10-3,TRBD1,TRBJ2-3,-,TGTGCCATCAGTTTATCGACAGGGGAGTCAGATACGCAGTATTTT,CAISLSTGESDTQYF
TRBV6-5,TRBD2,TRBJ2-7,-,TGTGCCAGCAGACACGGACTAGCGAGTGAGCAGTACTTC,CASRHGLASEQYF
TRBV19,TRBD2,TRBJ2-5,-,TGTGCCAGTACCCTGGGTAGCGGGTTTGCAGAGACCCAGTACTTC,CASTLGSGFAETQYF
TRBV11-2,-,TRBJ1-1,-,TGTGCCAGCAGCCCTCCGGGGGACACTGAAGCTTTCTTT,CASSPPGDTEAFF
TRBV14,-,TRBJ2-5,-,TGTGCCAGCAGCCAAGATAACAGGGCATTTCAAGAGACCCAGTACTTC,CASSQDNRAFQETQYF
TRBV7-2,-,TRBJ1-2,-,TGTGCCAGCAGCTTAGGGCCGGGAGCTAACTATGGCTACACCTTC,CASSLGPGANYGYTF
TRBV15,-,TRBJ1-1,-,TGTGCCACCAGCAGAGAACAGGACACTGAAGCTTTCTTT,CATSREQDTEAFF
TRBV5-4,TRBD2,TRBJ2-5,-,TGTGCCAGCAGCTTGGGGGGGGCCAGCGGGAGGGCCGGGACCCAGTACTTC,CASSLGGASGRAGTQYF
TRBV5-1,TRBD1,TRBJ2-7,-,TGCGCCAGCAGCTTAGGGACAGGGACGGACGAGCAGTACTTC,CASSLGTGTDEQYF
TRBV5-1,TRBD2,TRBJ2-1,-,TGCGCCAGCAGAACGGGGGAGCGGGAGATTCAGAATGAGCAGTTCTTC,CASRTGEREIQNEQFF
TRBV28,TRBD1,TRBJ2-2,once,TGTGCCAGCTGGGAACAGGGGATCGCCGGGGAGCTGTTTTTT,CASWEQGIAGELFF
TRBV4-1,TRBD1,TRBJ2-6,-,TGCGCCAGCAGCCTTAGAGAAAACAGGGGGAGTGCTGGGGCCAACGTCCTGACTTTC,CASSLRENRGSAGANVLTF
TRBV18,-,TRBJ2-3,-,TGTGCCAGCTCCCAAGGCCAAGCAGGAACCACAGATACGCAGTATTTT,CASSQGQAGTTDTQYF
TRBV18,-,TRBJ1-1,-,TGTGCCAGCTCATCGACAGGTACTTTCCCGAACACTGAAGCTTTCTTT,CASSSTGTFPNTEAFF
TRBV4-2,-,TRBJ1-2,-,TGTGCCAGCAGCCAAGATCAGATTGCCATTAACTATGGCTACACCTTC,CASSQDQIAINYGYTF
TRBV27,TRBD2,TRBJ2-7,-,TGTGCCAGCAGCCCAAGCGGGGCGAGCTCCTACGAGCAGTACTTC,CASSPSGASSYEQYF
TRBV10-3,TRBD1,TRBJ2-7,-,TGTGCCATCAGTGACGGGGACAGGGGGCCCGAGCAGTACTTC,CAISDGDRGPEQYF
TRBV7-9,-,TRBJ1-2,-,TGTGCCAGCAGCTTAGCCAGGGAGGGCGGCTATGGCTACACCTTC,CASSLAREGGYGYTF
TRBV7-7,-,TRBJ2-2,-,TGTGCTAGCAGCTTAGCCTCCGCCGGGGAGCTGTTTTTT,CASSLASAGELFF
TRBV21-1,-,TRBJ1-5,-,TGTGCCAGCAAGTGGGACAGCTATAGCAATCAGCCCCAGCATTTT,CASKWDSYSNQPQHF
TRBV6-5,-,TRBJ1-1,-,TGTGCCAGCAGTTACCTGGGACAGAACACTGAAGCTTTCTTT,CASSYLGQNTEAFF
TRBV6-1,TRBD1,TRBJ1-5,-,TGTGCCAGCAGTGGAATGTCCGGGACAGGGGTGTATTGGCCCCAGCATTTT,CASSGMSGTGVYWPQHF
TRBV5-1,-,TRBJ2-7,-,TGCGCCAGCAGCCCAGGGCAGGGAAAGACCTACGAGCAGTACTTC,CASSPGQGKTYEQYF
TRBV27,-,TRBJ2-7,-,TGTGCCAGCAGTTTCGTCCCAGGTGCCTACGAGCAGTACTTC,CASSFVPGAYEQYF
TRBV7-6,-,TRBJ1-6,-,TGTGCCAGCAGCTTAGCGAGGGCAGACTCCTATAATTCACCCCTCCACTTT,CASSLARADSYNSPLHF
TRBV5-6,TRBD1,TRBJ1-5,-,TGTGCCAGCAGCACGGACAGGGGGAGGGGACAGCCCCAGCATTTT,CASSTDRGRGQPQHF
TRBV29-1,TRBD1,TRBJ1-1,-,TGCAGCGTTCCCCAGGGGGCCGGGAACACTGAAGCTTTCTTT,CSVPQGAGNTEAFF
TRBV5-4,-,TRBJ2-3,-,TGTGCCAGCAGCTTCCTAGGGGCCGGCACAGATACGCAGTATTTT,CASSFLGAGTDTQYF
TRBV5-1,-,TRBJ2-7,once,TGCGCCAGCAGCTTGTCAACAGACTACGAGCAGTACTTC,CASSLSTDYEQYF
TRBV6-1,-,TRBJ1-2,-,TGTGCCAGCAGCCAGACGGGGAAAGGAAACTATGGCTACACCTTC,CASSQTGKGNYGYTF
TRBV5-1,TRBD2,TRBJ2-7,once,TGCGCCAGCAGCAGCGGGCGGGACTACAGACAGTTACCCTACGAGCAGTACTTC,CASSSGRDYRQLPYEQYF
TRBV21-1,-,TRBJ1-6,-,TGTGCCAGCAGCAAAGCGCGGGGGCGGAGCTCCTATAATTCACCCCTCCACTTT,CASSKARGRSSYNSPLHF
TRBV7-9,-,TRBJ2-2,-,TGTGCCAGCAGCTTAGAGTGGGGCAGGCCCACCGGGGAGCTGTTTTTT,CASSLEWGRPTGELFF
TRBV4-1,-,TRBJ2-5,-,TGCGCCAGCAGCCAACTAGCACAGAAAGAGACCCAGTACTTC,CASSQLAQKETQYF
TRBV5-1,TRBD1,TRBJ2-3,-,TGCGCCAGCAGCGGGGGGACAGGGGGCCCCACAGATACGCAGTATTTT,CASSGGTGGPTDTQYF
TRBV5-1,TRBD1,TRBJ1-6,-,TGCGCCAGCAGGCCCAGACAGGGGGCGTCCCTCCACTTT,CASRPRQGASLHF
TRBV30,-,TRBJ1-5,-,TGTGCCTGGAGTGTCTGGGCGAGCAATCAGCCCCAGCATTTT,CAWSVWASNQPQHF
TRBV14,-,TRBJ2-1,-,TGTGCCAGCAGCCAAGATTGGGACTGGAGGGTCCGGGATGTCCATGAGCAGTTCTTC,CASSQDWDWRVRDVHEQFF
TRBV30,-,TRBJ2-1,once,TGTGCCTGGAGCGTCCAGGGGCGGGCTAAGGAGCAGTTCTTC,CAWSVQGRAKEQFF
TRBV7-9,-,TRBJ1-2,once,TGTGCCAGCAGCTTCCCCCCAGGTACCTTCGTCGGCTATGGCTACACCTTC,CASSFPPGTFVGYGYTF
TRBV10-3,-,TRBJ1-3,-,TGTGCCATCAGTGCCGTGGACAGTGGAAACACCATATATTTT,CAISAVDSGNTIYF
TRBV6-1,-,TRBJ1-5,-,TGTGCCAGCAGTGACCCAGGCTATTATAGCAATCAGCCCCAGCATTTT,CASSDPGYYSNQPQHF
TRBV5-1,TRBD2,TRBJ2-3,-,TGCGCCAGCAGCTTAGCTAGCGGGGAGGTCACAGATACGCAGTATTTT,CASSLASGEVTDTQYF